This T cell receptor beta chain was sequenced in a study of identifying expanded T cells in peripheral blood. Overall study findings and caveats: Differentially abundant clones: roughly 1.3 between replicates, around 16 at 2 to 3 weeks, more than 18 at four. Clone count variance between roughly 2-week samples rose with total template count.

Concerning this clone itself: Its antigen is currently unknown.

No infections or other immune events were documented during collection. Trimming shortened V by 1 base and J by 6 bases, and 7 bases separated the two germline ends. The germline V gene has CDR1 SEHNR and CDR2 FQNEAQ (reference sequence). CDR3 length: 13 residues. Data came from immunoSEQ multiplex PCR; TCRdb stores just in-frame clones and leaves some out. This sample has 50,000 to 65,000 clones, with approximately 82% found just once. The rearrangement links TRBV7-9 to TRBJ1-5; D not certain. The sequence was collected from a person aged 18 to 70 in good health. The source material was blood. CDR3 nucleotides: TGTGCCAGCAGCTTAGATGTGGTTCAGCCCCAGCATTTT. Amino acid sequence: CASSLDVVQPQHF.